This TCR beta chain was recovered during a study of shared clonotypes between healthy human individuals. Study-wide findings and caveats: It was the non-shared clonotypes that had lower generation probabilities than clonotypes shared by all four donors.

Using immunoSEQ multiplex PCR, the repertoire was profiled, and TCRdb retains in-frame clones only, with some absent. The sample has about 2.1 million clones, roughly 93% seen once. It was CD45RO-negative cells, positively selected for CCR7, that made up naive CD8 cells, with terminally differentiated effector memory CD45RA+ cells excluded. Germline CDR1 is SNHLY and CDR2 is FYNNEI. V was pared by 0 bases and J by 3 bases, with 11 bases of the junction left unmatched. There are 17 residues in the CDR3. For this clone: No antigen is known for it.

This sequence was found in a man between 18 and 29 years old in good health. Some clones in this sample may be carry-over from other donors' samples. The chain uses TRBV2 and TRBJ2-7; 7 bases map to TRBD2. Sequencing was carried out using naive CD8+ T cells from PBMCs. The CDR3 sequence: CASSEALAVSGYYEQYF. CDR3 DNA: TGTGCCAGCAGTGAAGCTCTAGCGGTGTCGGGTTACTACGAGCAGTACTTC.